This is a list of T cell receptor beta chains from one sample in a study of OX40 agonist ivuxolimab in advanced cancers. Repertoires were generated with immunoSEQ multiplex PCR, while TCRdb's copy carries only in-frame clones and drops some. The sample carries over 85,000 clones, around 90% recorded once. The input for sequencing was CD4+ or CD8+ T cells sorted from blood, taken in a trial of the OX40 agonist ivuxolimab. The receptors were sampled from an adult with an advanced solid tumor such as melanoma, head and neck, liver or kidney cancer. CDR3s include the opening cysteine and the closing phenylalanine or tryptophan. The D gene is left open where the match is weak. Some rows have no size entry. The others give once, few or many, or a class for an expanded clone.

J: TRBJ2-7; D: .; size: .; V: TRBV6-5; CDR3: CASSSPGTSEQYF; DNA: TGTGCCAGCAGTTCACCGGGGACCAGCGAGCAGTACTTC
J: TRBJ2-7; D: .; size: .; V: TRBV6-5; CDR3: CASSYSPPRDPYEQYF; DNA: TGTGCCAGCAGTTACTCGCCGCCCCGGGACCCTTACGAGCAGTACTTC
J: TRBJ2-1; D: .; size: .; V: TRBV5-6; CDR3: CASSLRTASSYNEQFF; DNA: TGTGCCAGCAGCCTTAGGACAGCTAGCTCCTACAATGAGCAGTTCTTC
J: TRBJ1-3; D: TRBD1; size: .; V: TRBV6-5; CDR3: CASSSGQGNTIYF; DNA: TGTGCCAGCAGTTCGGGACAGGGGAACACCATATATTTT
J: TRBJ1-5; D: .; size: once; V: TRBV15; CDR3: CATSRDRQGLNQPQHF; DNA: TGTGCCACCAGCAGAGATCGGCAAGGGCTAAATCAGCCCCAGCATTTT
J: TRBJ1-5; D: .; size: .; V: TRBV28; CDR3: CASSWPGPQHF; DNA: TGTGCCAGCAGTTGGCCAGGGCCCCAGCATTTT
J: TRBJ2-7; D: .; size: .; V: TRBV4-1; CDR3: CASSQNVLLSYEQYF; DNA: TGCGCCAGCAGCCAAAATGTATTACTATCTTACGAGCAGTACTTC
J: TRBJ1-2; D: .; size: .; V: TRBV5-1; CDR3: CASSGGPGYYGYTF; DNA: TGTGCCAGCAGCGGGGGACCGGGCTACTATGGCTACACCTTC
J: TRBJ1-3; D: .; size: .; V: TRBV28; CDR3: CASRKGSSGNTIYF; DNA: TGTGCCAGCCGGAAGGGCAGCTCTGGAAACACCATATATTTT
J: TRBJ2-1; D: .; size: .; V: TRBV19; CDR3: CASSMGEWQNEQFF; DNA: TGTGCCAGTAGTATGGGCGAGTGGCAGAATGAGCAGTTCTTC
J: TRBJ2-2; D: TRBD2; size: .; V: TRBV4-3; CDR3: CASSQASSGSLDTGELFF; DNA: TGCGCCAGCAGCCAAGCGAGTAGCGGGAGTCTCGACACCGGGGAGCTGTTTTTT